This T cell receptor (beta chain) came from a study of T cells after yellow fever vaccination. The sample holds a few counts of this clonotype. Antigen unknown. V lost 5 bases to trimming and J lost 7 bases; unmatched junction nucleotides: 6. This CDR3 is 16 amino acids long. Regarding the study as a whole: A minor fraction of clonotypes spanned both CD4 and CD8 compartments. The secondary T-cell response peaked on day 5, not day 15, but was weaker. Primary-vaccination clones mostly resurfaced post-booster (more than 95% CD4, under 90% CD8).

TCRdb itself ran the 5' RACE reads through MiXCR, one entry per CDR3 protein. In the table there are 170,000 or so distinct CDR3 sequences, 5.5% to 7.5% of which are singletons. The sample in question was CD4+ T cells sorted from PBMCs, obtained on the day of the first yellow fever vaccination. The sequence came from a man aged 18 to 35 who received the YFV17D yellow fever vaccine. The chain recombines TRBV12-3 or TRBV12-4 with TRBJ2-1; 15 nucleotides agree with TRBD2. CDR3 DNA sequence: TGTGCCAGCAGTAAGGGACTAGCGGGGGGTTGGAATGAGCAGTTCTTC. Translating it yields CASSKGLAGGWNEQFF.